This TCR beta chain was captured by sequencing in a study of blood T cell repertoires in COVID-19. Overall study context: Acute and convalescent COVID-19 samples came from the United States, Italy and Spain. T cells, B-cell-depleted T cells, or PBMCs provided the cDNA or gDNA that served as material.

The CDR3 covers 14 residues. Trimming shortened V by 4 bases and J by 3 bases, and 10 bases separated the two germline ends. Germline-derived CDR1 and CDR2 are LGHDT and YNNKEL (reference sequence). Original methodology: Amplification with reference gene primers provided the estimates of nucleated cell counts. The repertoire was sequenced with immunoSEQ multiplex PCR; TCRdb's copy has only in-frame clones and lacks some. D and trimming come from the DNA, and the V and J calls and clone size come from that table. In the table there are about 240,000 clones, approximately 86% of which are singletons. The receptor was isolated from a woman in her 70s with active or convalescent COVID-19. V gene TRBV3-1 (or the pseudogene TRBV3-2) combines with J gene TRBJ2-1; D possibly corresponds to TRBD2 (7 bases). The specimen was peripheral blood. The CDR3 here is CASSPGGHYNEQFF. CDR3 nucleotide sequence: TGTGCCAGCAGCCCGGGGGGCCACTACAATGAGCAGTTCTTC.